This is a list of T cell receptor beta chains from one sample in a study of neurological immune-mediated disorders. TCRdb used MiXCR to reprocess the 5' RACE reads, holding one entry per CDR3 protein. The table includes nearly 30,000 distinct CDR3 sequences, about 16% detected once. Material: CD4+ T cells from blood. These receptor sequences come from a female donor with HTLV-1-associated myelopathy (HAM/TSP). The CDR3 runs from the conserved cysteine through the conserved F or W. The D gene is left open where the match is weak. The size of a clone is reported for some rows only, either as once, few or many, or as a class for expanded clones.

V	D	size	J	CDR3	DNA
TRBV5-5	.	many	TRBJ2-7	CASSLDTYEQYF	TGTGCCAGCAGCCTAGACACCTACGAGCAGTACTTC
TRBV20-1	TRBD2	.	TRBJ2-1	CSATSSGEYNEQFF	TGCAGTGCTACCTCTAGCGGGGAGTACAATGAGCAGTTCTTC
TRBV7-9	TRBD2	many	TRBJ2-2	CASSSREENTGELFF	TGTGCCAGCAGCTCCCGGGAGGAGAACACCGGGGAGCTGTTTTTT
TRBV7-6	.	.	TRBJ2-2	CVSSLGTGGVGPTRELFF	TGTGTCAGCAGCTTAGGAACAGGGGGGGTCGGACCCACCCGGGAGCTGTTTTTT
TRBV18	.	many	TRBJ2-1	CASSPLTLDEQFF	TGTGCCAGCTCACCACTTACCCTTGATGAGCAGTTCTTC
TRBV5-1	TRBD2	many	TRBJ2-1	CASSSLAGGNEQFF	TGCGCCAGCAGCTCACTAGCGGGAGGAAATGAGCAGTTCTTC
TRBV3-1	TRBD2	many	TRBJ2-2	CASSQDRVTSGRSTGELFF	TGTGCCAGCAGCCAAGATAGGGTGACTAGCGGGAGGAGCACCGGGGAGCTGTTTTTT
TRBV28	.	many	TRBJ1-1	CASSSSLQGGTEAFF	TGTGCCAGCAGCTCCAGCCTGCAGGGCGGCACTGAAGCTTTCTTT
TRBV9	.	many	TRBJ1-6	CASSVLELNSPLHF	TGTGCCAGCAGCGTACTGGAACTTAATTCACCCCTCCACTTT
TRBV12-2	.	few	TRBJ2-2	CASRVDRGISGELFF	TGTGCAAGTCGCGTCGACAGGGGCATATCCGGGGAGCTGTTTTTT
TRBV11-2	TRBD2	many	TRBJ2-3	CASSPTPGLATDTQYF	TGTGCCAGCAGCCCGACTCCGGGACTAGCCACAGATACGCAGTATTTT
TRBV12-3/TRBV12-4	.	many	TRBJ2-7	CASSLGPGYEQYF	TGTGCCAGCAGTTTGGGTCCCGGATACGAGCAGTACTTC
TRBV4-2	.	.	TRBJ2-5	CASSLRLAETRYF	TGTGCCAGCAGCCTTCGGCTAGCAGAGACCCGTTACTTC
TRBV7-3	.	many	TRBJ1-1	CASSLTQAGAAEAFF	TGTGCCAGCAGCTTAACCCAGGCAGGGGCCGCTGAAGCTTTCTTT
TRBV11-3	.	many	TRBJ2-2	CASSLDSSRSGELFF	TGTGCCAGCAGCTTAGATTCCTCCCGGAGCGGGGAGCTGTTTTTT
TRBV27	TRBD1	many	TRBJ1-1	CASKDRDRGTEAFF	TGTGCCAGCAAAGACCGGGACAGGGGCACTGAAGCTTTCTTT
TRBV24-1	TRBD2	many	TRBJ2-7	CATSSGNPPHEQYF	TGTGCCACCTCTAGCGGGAACCCCCCCCACGAGCAGTACTTC
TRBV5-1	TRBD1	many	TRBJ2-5	CASSAETGDLETQYF	TGCGCCAGCAGCGCGGAGACAGGGGATTTGGAGACCCAGTACTTC
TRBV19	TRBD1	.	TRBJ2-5	CASSSSRQGEEETQYF	TGTGCCAGTAGCTCGAGTCGACAGGGGGAGGAAGAGACCCAGTACTTC
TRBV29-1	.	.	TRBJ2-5	CSTYMGLEETQYF	TGTAGCACCTATATGGGCCTCGAGGAGACCCAGTACTTC
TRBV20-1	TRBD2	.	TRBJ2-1	CSAPRAGTYNEQFF	TGCAGTGCCCCGCGAGCGGGGACCTACAATGAGCAGTTCTTC
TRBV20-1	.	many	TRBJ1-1	CSAREAWNTEAFF	TGCAGTGCTAGAGAGGCGTGGAACACTGAAGCTTTCTTT
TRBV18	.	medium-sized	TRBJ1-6	CASSPGGSNNSPLHF	TGTGCCAGCTCACCGGGGGGGTCGAATAATTCACCCCTCCACTTT
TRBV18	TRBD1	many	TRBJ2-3	CASSDRGSTDTQYF	TGTGCCAGCTCAGACAGGGGGTCAACAGATACGCAGTATTTT
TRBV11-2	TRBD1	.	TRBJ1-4	CASSIGQGDEKLFF	TGTGCCAGCAGTATAGGACAGGGTGATGAAAAACTGTTTTTT
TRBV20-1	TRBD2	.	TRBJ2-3	CSATNLPGLARETDTQYF	TGCAGTGCTACGAACCTACCGGGACTAGCGAGGGAAACAGATACGCAGTATTTT
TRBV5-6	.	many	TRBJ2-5	CASSLDGQETQYF	TGTGCCAGCAGCTTGGACGGCCAAGAGACCCAGTACTTC
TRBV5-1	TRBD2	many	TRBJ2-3	CASKEGVAGIADTQYF	TGCGCCAGCAAGGAGGGAGTAGCGGGAATAGCAGATACGCAGTATTTT
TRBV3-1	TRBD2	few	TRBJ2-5	CASSQYTPSGGFVETQYF	TGTGCCAGCAGCCAATATACCCCTAGCGGGGGGTTCGTTGAGACCCAGTACTTC
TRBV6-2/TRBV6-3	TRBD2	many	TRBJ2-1	CATYPERGENEQFF	TGTGCCACATACCCAGAGCGGGGGGAGAATGAGCAGTTCTTC
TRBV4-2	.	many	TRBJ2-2	CASSQRAETNTGELFF	TGTGCCAGCAGTCAACGTGCCGAAACGAACACCGGGGAGCTGTTTTTT
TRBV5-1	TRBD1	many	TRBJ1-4	CASSPTGNVGEKLFF	TGCGCCAGCAGCCCGACAGGGAACGTAGGAGAAAAACTGTTTTTT
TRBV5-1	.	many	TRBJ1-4	CASSLGARRTNEKLFF	TGCGCCAGCAGCTTGGGAGCCCGGAGAACTAATGAAAAACTGTTTTTT
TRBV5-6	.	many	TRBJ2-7	CASSLNSYEQYF	TGTGCCAGCAGCTTGAATTCCTACGAGCAGTACTTC
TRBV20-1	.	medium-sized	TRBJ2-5	CSARSGTTQETQYF	TGCAGTGCTAGATCCGGGACAACACAAGAGACCCAGTACTTC
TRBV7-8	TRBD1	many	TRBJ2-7	CASSFRLGGADEQYF	TGTGCCAGCAGCTTCCGATTAGGGGGCGCCGACGAGCAGTACTTC
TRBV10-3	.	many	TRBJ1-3	CAISEGQYGNTIYF	TGTGCCATCAGCGAGGGACAATATGGAAACACCATATATTTT
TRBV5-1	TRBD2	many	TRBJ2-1	CASSLRTSGGAHEQFF	TGCGCCAGCAGCCTTAGGACTAGCGGGGGGGCACATGAGCAGTTCTTC
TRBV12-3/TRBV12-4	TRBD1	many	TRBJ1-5	CASSIAGTVSNQPQHF	TGTGCCAGCAGCATAGCTGGGACAGTTAGCAATCAGCCCCAGCATTTT
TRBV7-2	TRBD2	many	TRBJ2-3	CASSLFWGGVGDTQYF	TGTGCCAGCAGCTTATTTTGGGGGGGTGTAGGAGATACGCAGTATTTT
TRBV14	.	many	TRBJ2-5	CASSQNSETQYF	TGTGCCAGCAGCCAAAATTCAGAGACCCAGTACTTC
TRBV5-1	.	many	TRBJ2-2	CASSILPGRANTGELFF	TGCGCCAGCAGCATTCTTCCGGGACGGGCGAACACCGGGGAGCTGTTTTTT
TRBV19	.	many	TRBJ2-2	CASSSIRRANTGELFF	TGTGCCAGTAGCAGTATTCGGCGGGCTAACACCGGGGAGCTGTTTTTT
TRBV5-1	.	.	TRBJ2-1	CSSSFQGYNEQFF	TGCTCCAGCAGCTTCCAGGGTTACAATGAGCAGTTCTTC
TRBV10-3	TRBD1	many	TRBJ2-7	CAISESRGQGGEQYF	TGTGCCATCAGTGAGTCCCGCGGACAGGGCGGCGAGCAGTACTTC
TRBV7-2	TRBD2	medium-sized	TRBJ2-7	CASSLLAGREQYF	TGTGCCAGCAGCTTACTAGCGGGGCGCGAGCAGTACTTC
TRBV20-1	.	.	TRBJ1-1	CSAPRESFGVNTEAFF	TGCAGTGCTCCGAGGGAAAGCTTCGGGGTGAACACTGAAGCTTTCTTT
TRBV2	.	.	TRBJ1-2	CASSEFVYYGYTF	TGTGCCAGCAGTGAATTTGTATACTATGGCTACACCTTC
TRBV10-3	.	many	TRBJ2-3	CVMRPTSSRYTDTQYF	TGTGTCATGAGACCGACTAGTAGCCGATACACAGATACGCAGTATTTT
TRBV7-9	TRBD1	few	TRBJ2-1	CASSSRDREYNEQFF	TGTGCCAGCAGCTCCCGGGACAGGGAATACAATGAGCAGTTCTTC
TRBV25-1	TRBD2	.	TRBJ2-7	CVNSEWGGEEQYF	TGTGTCAACAGTGAATGGGGGGGGGAGGAGCAGTACTTC
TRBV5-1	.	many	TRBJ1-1	CASSLDSGGTEAFF	TGCGCCAGCAGCTTGGATTCGGGGGGAACTGAAGCTTTCTTT
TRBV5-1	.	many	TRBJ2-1	CASSLSSGRGNEQFF	TGCGCCAGCAGCTTGTCGAGTGGCCGGGGAAATGAGCAGTTCTTC
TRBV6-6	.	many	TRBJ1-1	CASSYVSETAFF	TGTGCCAGCAGTTACGTCAGCGAAACAGCTTTCTTT
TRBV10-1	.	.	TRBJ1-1	CASSDPAGGMNTEAFF	TGCGCCAGCAGTGATCCTGCAGGAGGCATGAACACTGAAGCTTTCTTT
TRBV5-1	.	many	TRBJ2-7	CASSSMVTGEQYF	TGCGCCAGCAGCTCCATGGTCACGGGGGAGCAGTACTTC
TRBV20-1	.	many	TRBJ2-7	CSARVDISHEQYF	TGCAGTGCTAGAGTTGACATTTCCCACGAGCAGTACTTC
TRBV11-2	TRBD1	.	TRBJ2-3	CASGTKGQGTTDTQYF	TGTGCCAGCGGGACGAAGGGACAGGGTACCACAGATACGCAGTATTTT
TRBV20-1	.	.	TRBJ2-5	CSASRDRDETQYF	TGCAGTGCTAGTAGGGACCGGGATGAGACCCAGTACTTC
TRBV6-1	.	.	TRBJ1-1	CASSWYSNIEAFF	TGTGCCAGCAGTTGGTACAGTAACATTGAAGCTTTCTTT